This is a list of T cell receptor beta chains from one sample in a study of shared clonotypes between healthy human individuals. Profiling relied on immunoSEQ multiplex PCR, and the TCRdb table lists in-frame clones only, not all of them. The sample shows millions of clones, more than 90% of them seen only once. The sequenced material came from naive CD4+ T cells sorted from blood. The receptors shown here come from a man aged 18 to 29 in good health. Each CDR3 is given with its conserved first and last residue. D genes are given only for firm matches. Clone size is shown for a subset of rows, as once, few, many or a class of expanded clone.

J,size,D,V,CDR3,DNA
TRBJ2-7,once,.,TRBV14,CASSPSRLAYEQYF,TGTGCCAGCAGCCCCTCTCGACTAGCCTACGAGCAGTACTTC
TRBJ2-7,.,.,TRBV5-4,CASSLAGSERYEQYF,TGTGCCAGCAGCTTGGCGGGAAGCGAGCGCTACGAGCAGTACTTC
TRBJ1-6,.,.,TRBV6-4,CASSATGSTSNSPLHF,TGTGCCAGCAGTGCGACAGGTTCGACTTCGAATTCACCCCTCCACTTT
TRBJ2-5,.,.,TRBV11-3,CASSNGRYSSYQETQYF,TGTGCCAGCAGCAATGGCAGGTACTCCTCGTACCAAGAGACCCAGTACTTC
TRBJ2-3,.,.,TRBV6-5,CASSWGGGGATDTQYF,TGTGCCAGCAGTTGGGGCGGTGGCGGGGCCACAGATACGCAGTATTTT
TRBJ1-2,.,.,TRBV7-6,CASSPGTAQGGYTF,TGTGCCAGCAGCCCCGGGACCGCTCAGGGAGGCTACACCTTC
TRBJ1-5,.,.,TRBV7-2,CASSVDSYLPQHF,TGTGCCAGCAGCGTGGACAGCTATCTGCCCCAGCATTTT
TRBJ1-2,.,.,TRBV19,CASSKDPIYGYTF,TGTGCCAGTAGTAAGGACCCCATCTATGGCTACACCTTC
TRBJ2-1,.,TRBD2,TRBV7-3,CASSLTPSGAYNEQFF,TGTGCCAGCAGCTTAACGCCTAGCGGGGCCTACAATGAGCAGTTCTTC
TRBJ2-7,.,.,TRBV18,CASSPRAVDPSYEQYF,TGTGCCAGCTCACCACGAGCAGTTGACCCTTCCTACGAGCAGTACTTC
TRBJ2-1,.,.,TRBV5-6,CASSSTRAYNEQFF,TGTGCCAGCAGCTCAACTCGGGCGTACAATGAGCAGTTCTTC
TRBJ2-3,.,.,TRBV19,CASSVILAELTDTQYF,TGTGCCAGTTCGGTGATATTGGCGGAACTCACAGATACGCAGTATTTT
TRBJ2-2,.,TRBD2,TRBV6-6,CASSQGGDTGELFF,TGTGCCAGCAGTCAGGGAGGGGACACCGGGGAGCTGTTTTTT
TRBJ1-2,.,.,TRBV16,CASSPDFLNYGYTF,TGTGCCAGCAGCCCAGACTTTCTTAACTATGGCTACACCTTC
TRBJ1-2,once,TRBD1,TRBV28,CASSSPRDSFNYGYTF,TGTGCCAGCAGTTCACCCCGGGACAGCTTTAACTATGGCTACACCTTC
TRBJ2-3,.,.,TRBV5-1,CASNAGGHPDTQYF,TGCGCCAGCAACGCAGGGGGGCATCCAGATACGCAGTATTTT